The 5 T cell receptor beta chains below come from one sample, sequenced in a study of cytomegalovirus exposure and HLA in healthy donors. Vbeta (60) and Jbeta (13) primers were used in the PCR. Sequencing used immunoSEQ multiplex PCR; TCRdb keeps in-frame clones, though not all of them. The data contain around 200,000 clones, about four fifths of them singletons. Sequences were obtained from PBMCs. The receptors were sampled from a man younger than 40 in good health and CMV-seropositive.

This clone counts as hyperexpanded. V gene TRBV4-3 combines with J gene TRBJ1-5; 8 bases match TRBD1. V shed 2 bases, J shed 5 bases, and the junction held 11 bases outside the gene matches. The CDR3 has 17 residues. The V gene's germline CDR1 is LGHNA and CDR2 YSLEER. CDR3 sequence reads: CASSQKATGGSHQPQHF. The CDR3, as DNA: TGCGCCAGCAGCCAAAAGGCTACAGGGGGTTCTCATCAGCCCCAGCATTTT.

In regard to this clone: Other DNA variants within this sample encode the same CDR3. This chain uses TRBV4-2 with TRBJ2-7, with a possible D match to TRBD2 (6 bases). The CDR3 is made up of 16 amino acids. V was trimmed by 1 base and J by 0 bases, leaving 13 bases between them. Germline values: CDR1 LGHNA, CDR2 YNFKEQ. The CDR3 nucleotides read TGTGCCAGCAGCCAAGGGTCCCGGGGGAACTCCTACGAGCAGTACTTC. Protein sequence: CASSQGSRGNSYEQYF.

This clone was found once. The chain employs TRBV19 and TRBJ1-2; 10 bases agree with TRBD1. The ends lost 8 bases at V and 2 bases at J; junction bases unmatched: 8. The CDR3 covers 15 residues. Germline CDR1 is LNHDA and CDR2 is SQIVND (reference sequence). CDR3 protein: CASASPGQGNYGYTF. In DNA, the CDR3 is TGTGCCAGTGCTTCCCCGGGACAGGGGAACTATGGCTACACCTTC.

The rearrangement links TRBV28 to TRBJ2-7, with a weak D call TRBD1 (5 bases). The CDR3 length is 13 residues. Germline lookup yields CDR1 MDHEN and CDR2 SYDVKM. Trimming cost V 6 bases and J 2 bases, with 11 bases left between them. CDR3 protein: CASRTGPAYEQYF. The DNA for the CDR3 is TGTGCCAGCAGAACAGGACCGGCCTACGAGCAGTACTTC. The whole variable domain, filled in from reference TRBV28 and TRBJ2-7, reads DVKVTQSSRYLVKRTGEKVFLECVQDMDHENMFWYRQDPGLGLRLIYFSYDVKMKEKGDIPEGYSVSREKKERFSLILESASTNQTSMYLCASRTGPAYEQYFGPGTRLTVT.

V is TRBV6-5 and J is TRBJ2-3; D might be TRBD1 (6 bases). V was shortened by 2 bases and J by 3 bases, with 6 bases between the two germline ends. The germline V gene encodes CDR1 MNHEY and CDR2 SVGAGI. This CDR3 contains 13 residues. As DNA, the CDR3 is TGTGCCAGCAGTTACAGGGGGACAGATACGCAGTATTTT. Translation gives CASSYRGTDTQYF.